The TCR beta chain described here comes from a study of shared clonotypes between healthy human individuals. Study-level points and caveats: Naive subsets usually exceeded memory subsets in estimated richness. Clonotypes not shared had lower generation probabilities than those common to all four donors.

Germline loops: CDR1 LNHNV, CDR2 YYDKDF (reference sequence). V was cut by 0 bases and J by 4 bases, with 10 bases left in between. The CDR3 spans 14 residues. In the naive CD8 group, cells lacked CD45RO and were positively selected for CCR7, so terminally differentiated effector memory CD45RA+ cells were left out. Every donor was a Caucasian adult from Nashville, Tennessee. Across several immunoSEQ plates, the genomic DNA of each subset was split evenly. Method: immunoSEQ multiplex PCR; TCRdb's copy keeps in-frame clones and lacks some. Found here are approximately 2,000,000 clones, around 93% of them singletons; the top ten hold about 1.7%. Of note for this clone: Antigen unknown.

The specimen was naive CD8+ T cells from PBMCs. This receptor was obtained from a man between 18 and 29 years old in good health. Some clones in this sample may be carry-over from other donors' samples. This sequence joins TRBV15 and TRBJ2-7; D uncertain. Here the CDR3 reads CATSRDRMGYEQYF. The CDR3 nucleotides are TGTGCCACCAGCAGAGATAGGATGGGGTACGAGCAGTACTTC.